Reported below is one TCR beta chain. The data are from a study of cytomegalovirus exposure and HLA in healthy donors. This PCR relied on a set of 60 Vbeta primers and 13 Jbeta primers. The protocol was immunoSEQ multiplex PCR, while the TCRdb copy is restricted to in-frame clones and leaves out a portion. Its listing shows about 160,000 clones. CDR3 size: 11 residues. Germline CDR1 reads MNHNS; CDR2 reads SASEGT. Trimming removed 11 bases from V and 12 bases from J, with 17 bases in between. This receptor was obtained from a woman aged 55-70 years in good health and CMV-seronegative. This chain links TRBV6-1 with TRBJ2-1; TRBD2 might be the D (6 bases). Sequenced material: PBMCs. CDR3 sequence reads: CAARRERWQFF. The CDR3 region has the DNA TGTGCCGCAAGGCGGGAACGCTGGCAGTTCTTC.